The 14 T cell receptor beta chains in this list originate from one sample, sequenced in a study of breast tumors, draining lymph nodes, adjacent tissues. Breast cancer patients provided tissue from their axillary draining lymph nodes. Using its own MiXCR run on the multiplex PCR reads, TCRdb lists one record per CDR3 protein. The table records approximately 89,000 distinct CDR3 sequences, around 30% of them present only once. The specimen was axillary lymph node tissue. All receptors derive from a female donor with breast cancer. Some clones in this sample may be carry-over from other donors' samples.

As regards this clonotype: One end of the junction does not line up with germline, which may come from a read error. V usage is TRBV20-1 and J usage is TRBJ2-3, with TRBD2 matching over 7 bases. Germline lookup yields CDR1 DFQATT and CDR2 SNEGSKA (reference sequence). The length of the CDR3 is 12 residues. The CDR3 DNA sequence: TGCAGTGCTAGATGGGAGGGTCATACGCAGTATTTC. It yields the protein CSARWEGHTQYF.

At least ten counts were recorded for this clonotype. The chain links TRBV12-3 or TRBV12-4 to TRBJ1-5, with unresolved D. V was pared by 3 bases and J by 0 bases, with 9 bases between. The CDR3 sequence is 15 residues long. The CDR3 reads CASSFAALSNQPQHF. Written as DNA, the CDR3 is TGTGCCAGCAGTTTTGCCGCCCTTAGCAATCAGCCCCAGCATTTT.

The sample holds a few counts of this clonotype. This chain's CDR3 is CATSDHERIDTQYF. In DNA form, the CDR3 reads TGTGCCACCAGTGACCACGAAAGGATTGATACGCAGTATTTT. The gene calls are TRBV24-1 and TRBJ2-3; D gene ambiguous. The V gene lost 4 bases and the J gene lost 6 bases, with 13 bases spanning the gap. CDR3 length: 14 residues. In germline, CDR1 is KGHDR, CDR2 SFDVKD.

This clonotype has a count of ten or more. The DNA of the CDR3 is TGTGCCAGCAGCCCCCGTGGGGCCAGAAGCTCTGGAAACACCATATATTTT. Protein product: CASSPRGARSSGNTIYF. The V call is TRBV9, the J call TRBJ1-3; tentatively, D is TRBD1 (5 bases). The CDR3 is made up of 17 amino acids. Between the trimmed V and J ends, which lost 4 bases and 0 bases, there was a span of 17 bases. Germline V gene lookup returns CDR1 SGDLS and CDR2 YYNGEE.

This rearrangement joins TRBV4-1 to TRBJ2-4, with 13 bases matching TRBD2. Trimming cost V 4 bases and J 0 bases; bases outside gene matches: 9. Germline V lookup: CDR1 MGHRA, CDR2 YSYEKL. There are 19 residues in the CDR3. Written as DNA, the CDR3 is TGCGCCAGCAGCCTGGGACAGGGACTAGCGGGATCAGCCAAAAACATTCAGTACTTC. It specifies CASSLGQGLAGSAKNIQYF.

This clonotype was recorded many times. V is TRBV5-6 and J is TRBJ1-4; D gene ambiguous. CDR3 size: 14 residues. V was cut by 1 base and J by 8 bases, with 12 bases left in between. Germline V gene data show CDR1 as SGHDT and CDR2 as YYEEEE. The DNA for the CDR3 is TGTGCCAGCAGCTTGTGGGGTAGCGAGGAAAAACTGTTTTTT. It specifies CASSLWGSEEKLFF.

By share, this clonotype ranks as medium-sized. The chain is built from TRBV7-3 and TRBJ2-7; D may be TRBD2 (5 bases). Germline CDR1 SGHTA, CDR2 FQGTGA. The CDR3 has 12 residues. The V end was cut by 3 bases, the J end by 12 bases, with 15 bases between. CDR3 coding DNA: TGTGCCAGCAGCTTCCCACGACTACCCTTGTACTTC. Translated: CASSFPRLPLYF.

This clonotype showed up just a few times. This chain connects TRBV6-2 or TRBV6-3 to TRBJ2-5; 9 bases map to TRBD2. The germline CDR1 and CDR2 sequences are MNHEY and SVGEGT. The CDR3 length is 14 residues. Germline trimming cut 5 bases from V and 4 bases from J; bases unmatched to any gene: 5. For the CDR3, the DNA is TGTGCCAGCAGTCACCTGACTAGCGGAGAGACCCAGTACTTC. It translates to CASSHLTSGETQYF.

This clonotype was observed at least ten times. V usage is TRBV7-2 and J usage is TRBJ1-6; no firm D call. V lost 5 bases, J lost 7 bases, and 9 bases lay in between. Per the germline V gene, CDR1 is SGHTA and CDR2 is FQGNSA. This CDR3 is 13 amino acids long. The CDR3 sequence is CASSQGGNSPLHF. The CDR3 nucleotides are TGTGCCAGCAGCCAAGGAGGGAATTCACCCCTCCACTTT.

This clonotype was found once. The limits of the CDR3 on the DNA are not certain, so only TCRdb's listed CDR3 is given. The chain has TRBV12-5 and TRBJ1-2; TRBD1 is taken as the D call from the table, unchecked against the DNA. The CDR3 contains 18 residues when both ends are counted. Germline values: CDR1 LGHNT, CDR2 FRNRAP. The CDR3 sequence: CASSLSTGELFFGEGYTF.

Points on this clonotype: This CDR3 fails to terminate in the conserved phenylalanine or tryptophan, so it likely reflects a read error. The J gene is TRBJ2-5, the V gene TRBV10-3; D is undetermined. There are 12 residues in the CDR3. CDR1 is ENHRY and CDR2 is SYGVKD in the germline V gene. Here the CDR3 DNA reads TGTGCCAGCAGTTTAGTTCGTGAGACCCAGTACGTC. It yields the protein CASSLVRETQYV.

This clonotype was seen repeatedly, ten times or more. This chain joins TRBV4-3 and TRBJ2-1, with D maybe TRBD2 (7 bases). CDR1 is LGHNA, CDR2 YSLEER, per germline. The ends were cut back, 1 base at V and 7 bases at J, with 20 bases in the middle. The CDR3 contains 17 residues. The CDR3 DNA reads TGCGCCAGCAGCCAAGGAGTAGGGGGAGGGCCGGGTAATGAGCAGTTCTTC. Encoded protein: CASSQGVGGGPGNEQFF.

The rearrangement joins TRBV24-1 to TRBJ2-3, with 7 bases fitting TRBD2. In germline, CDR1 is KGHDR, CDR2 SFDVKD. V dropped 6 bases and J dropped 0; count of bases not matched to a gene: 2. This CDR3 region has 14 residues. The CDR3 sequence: CATSPSGSTDTQYF. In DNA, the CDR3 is TGTGCCACCAGTCCTAGCGGAAGCACAGATACGCAGTATTTT.

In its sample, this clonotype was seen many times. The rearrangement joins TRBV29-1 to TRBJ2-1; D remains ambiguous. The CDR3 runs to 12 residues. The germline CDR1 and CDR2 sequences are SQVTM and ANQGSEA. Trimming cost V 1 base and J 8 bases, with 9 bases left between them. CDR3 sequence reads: CSVEGVWDEQFF. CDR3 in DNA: TGCAGCGTTGAAGGGGTGTGGGATGAGCAGTTCTTC.